This is a list of T cell receptor beta chains from one sample in a study of T-cell memory formation after mild COVID-19. TCRdb re-called the 5' RACE reads through MiXCR, storing one row per CDR3 protein. This sample has 300,000 to 350,000 distinct CDR3 sequences, with 13% found just once. Sequences were obtained from PBMCs or a T cell subset sorted from them (not recorded which). The receptors here all came from a young man who had mild COVID-19 (a few samples of this study predate the infection). Cell type and time point are not known. Each CDR3 is given without its conserved first and last residue. Fields, in order: V gene, J gene, CDR3 protein.

>TRBV2|TRBJ1-2
ATQGGRSYGYT
>TRBV6-1|TRBJ2-1
ASSEARTSGDYDNEQF
>TRBV20-1|TRBJ2-1
SVMDPRGYNEQF
>TRBV4-3|TRBJ2-3
ASSQDRLLVTQY
>TRBV7-2|TRBJ2-5
ASSLAGGGAETQY
>TRBV24-1|TRBJ2-5
ATSDSRTGQETQY
>TRBV19|TRBJ1-5
ASSGGGIQPQH
>TRBV7-6|TRBJ2-7
ASSLVVEGSIGEQY
>TRBV9|TRBJ1-2
ASSGSLGYGYT
>TRBV4-3|TRBJ1-1
ASSQLGNTEAF
>TRBV12-3/TRBV12-4|TRBJ2-5
ASSFNGPVTQY
>TRBV18|TRBJ1-5
ASSEGEGQPQH
>TRBV29-1|TRBJ1-2
SVFQVVRDGYT
>TRBV10-3|TRBJ1-1
AISETVNTEAF
>TRBV29-1|TRBJ2-5
SVDGGLWETQY
>TRBV2|TRBJ2-1
ASSDLTSGGSGEQF
>TRBV6-2/TRBV6-3|TRBJ2-5
ASSYPGFSGGETQY
>TRBV12-3/TRBV12-4|TRBJ1-2
ASSLEGIIGGYT
>TRBV12-5|TRBJ2-5
ASGLGLETQY
>TRBV4-1|TRBJ2-7
ASSLRGQGPYEQY
>TRBV6-2/TRBV6-3|TRBJ2-7
ASRTIRDSYEQY
>TRBV5-1|TRBJ2-5
ASSFGDSPGETQY
>TRBV5-1|TRBJ2-2
ASSTTGTPNTGELF
>TRBV20-1|TRBJ2-2
SASWSGGTGELF
>TRBV4-3|TRBJ1-2
ASSQEGGNYGYT
>TRBV10-1|TRBJ2-5
ASSESGQETQY
>TRBV12-3/TRBV12-4|TRBJ2-1
ASSSWSVGLVDEQF
>TRBV27|TRBJ1-4
ASAPTGTHTNEKLF
>TRBV12-3/TRBV12-4|TRBJ1-2
ASSFVAGVGYT
>TRBV19|TRBJ2-5
ASSIRRTQY
>TRBV20-1|TRBJ1-6
SARESTGWVPYNSPLH
>TRBV14|TRBJ2-3
ASSQAPGFADTQY
>TRBV5-6|TRBJ1-1
ASSRPWGNTEAF
>TRBV5-4|TRBJ2-2
ASSRDGGRGTGELF
>TRBV19|TRBJ2-1
ASTDRGTYNEQF
>TRBV4-1|TRBJ2-2
ASSQVWVGIGAGELF
>TRBV6-5|TRBJ1-2
ASSVHPGSYGYT